This T cell receptor (beta chain) originates from a study of blood T cell repertoires in COVID-19. On the study more broadly: COVID-19 samples from acute and convalescent phases originated in the United States, Italy and Spain. T cells, B-cell-depleted T cells, or PBMCs supplied cDNA or gDNA.

Enrolled during active infection, Seattle patients were then followed longitudinally. Germline V gives CDR1 MDHEN, CDR2 SYDVKM. The CDR3 sequence is 13 residues long. The germline V and J ends were trimmed by 3 bases and 3 bases, with 8 bases remaining between them. Original methodology: Quantification of nucleated cells was approximated via reference gene primer amplification. Clones were read by immunoSEQ multiplex PCR, and TCRdb kept only the in-frame ones, dropping some. That table is the source of V, J and clone size, and D and trimming were worked out from the DNA. The sample lists about 99,000 clones, about four fifths occurring once.

This chain links TRBV28 with TRBJ1-2; tentatively, D is TRBD1 (5 bases). The source of this sequence is a man older than 75 with COVID-19, enrolled during active disease. Sample: peripheral blood. CDR3 DNA: TGTGCCAGCAGTTTGGGGGGGTACTATGGCTACACCTTC. Amino acid sequence: CASSLGGYYGYTF.